Listed below are T cell receptor beta chains from one sample, sequenced in a study of T cell changes during pregnancy in multiple sclerosis. TCRdb's table, derived via immunoSEQ multiplex PCR, lists solely in-frame clones and lacks some. The sample lists about 15,000 clones, 75% to 85% occurring once. The source was CD8+ T cells from peripheral blood mononuclear cells, collected after pregnancy. The receptors were sampled from a female donor in good health, enrolled as a control in a pregnancy study. Each CDR3 is given with its conserved first and last residue. D genes are given only for firm matches. Clone size is not always given. Where it is, it says once, few, many or a class for expanded clones.

>once|TRBJ1-5|NA|TRBV6-4
TGTGCCAGCAGCGAGGGCTTTGGGAATCAGCCCCAGCATTTT
CASSEGFGNQPQHF
>NA|TRBJ1-1|TRBD1|TRBV27
TGTGCCAGCAGTTTACGGGACAGGGACACTGAAGCTTTCTTT
CASSLRDRDTEAFF
>NA|TRBJ2-7|TRBD2|TRBV7-9
TGTGCCAGCAGCTCGACTAGCGGGGTCTCCTACGAGCAGTACTTC
CASSSTSGVSYEQYF
>NA|TRBJ2-1|TRBD2|TRBV6-4
TGTGCTGCGGGGGGGACCCACAATGAGCAGTTCTTC
CAAGGTHNEQFF
>NA|TRBJ2-7|TRBD2|TRBV5-1
TGCGCCAGCAGCCGGACTAGCGGGAGAGACGAGCAGTACTTC
CASSRTSGRDEQYF
>NA|TRBJ2-6|NA|TRBV7-3
TGTGCCAGCAGCCTCCCCGGGTTAGAATCTGGGGCCAACGTCCTGACTTTC
CASSLPGLESGANVLTF
>NA|TRBJ1-5|TRBD1|TRBV27
TGTGCCAGCAGCCCCACAGGGGTCAATCAGCCCCAGCATTTT
CASSPTGVNQPQHF
>few|TRBJ2-1|TRBD1|TRBV28
TGTGCCAGCAGTGGACAGGGGTCAGGGCTTAACAATGAGCAGTTCTTC
CASSGQGSGLNNEQFF
>NA|TRBJ2-3|TRBD2|TRBV15
TGTGCCACCAGCGGAGGACCGGGACTAGAGTATGCAGATACGCAGTATTTT
CATSGGPGLEYADTQYF
>NA|TRBJ2-7|NA|TRBV7-6
TGTGCCAGCAGCCCCCGGGGGGCAGGAGCCTACGAGCAGTACTTC
CASSPRGAGAYEQYF
>NA|TRBJ2-5|TRBD2|TRBV7-9
TGTGCCAGCAGCTTAGATACTAGCGGGGCCCTGGGGACCCAGTACTTC
CASSLDTSGALGTQYF
>NA|TRBJ2-1|NA|TRBV5-5
TGTGCCAGCAGCTTGAGGCCCCGCGAGACATCGGAACCCCAAGAGCAGTTCTTC
CASSLRPRETSEPQEQFF
>medium-sized|TRBJ2-3|TRBD2|TRBV6-4
TGTGCCAGCAGTGGGACTAGCGGCACAGATACGCAGTATTTT
CASSGTSGTDTQYF
>NA|TRBJ2-1|TRBD2|TRBV29-1
TGCAGCGTTGAAGGGGGACTAGCGGGAGGGTCAGCCTACAATGAGCAGTTCTTC
CSVEGGLAGGSAYNEQFF
>NA|TRBJ2-7|NA|TRBV7-2
TGTGCCAGCAGCCACACTGAAGGCGCAACAGAGAGCTTGTACGAGCAGTACTTC
CASSHTEGATESLYEQYF
>NA|TRBJ2-5|NA|TRBV7-7
TGTGCCAGCAGCCCGGGACTTTACCAAGAGACCCAGTACTTC
CASSPGLYQETQYF
>NA|TRBJ2-2|TRBD1|TRBV30
TGTGCCTGGAGTGACCCCCGGACAGGGGACACCGGGGAGCTGTTTTTT
CAWSDPRTGDTGELFF
>few|TRBJ2-7|NA|TRBV9
TGTGCCAGCAGCCCGACTAATAGCTACGAGCAGTACTTC
CASSPTNSYEQYF
>NA|TRBJ2-5|NA|TRBV27
TGTGCCAGCGGTATAGACAGGCCACCCGCGGGGACCCAGTACTTC
CASGIDRPPAGTQYF
>once|TRBJ2-2|NA|TRBV6-5
TGTGCCAGCAGAAACGGGGAATCCGGGGAGCTGTTTTTT
CASRNGESGELFF
>once|TRBJ2-7|TRBD1|TRBV11-2
TGTGCCAGCAGCTTAGCAGGCCGGGACAGCGAGCAGTACTTC
CASSLAGRDSEQYF
>NA|TRBJ2-2|TRBD2|TRBV5-6
TGTGCCAGCAGCTCCGGGACTAGCGCAAACACCGGGGAGCTGTTTTTT
CASSSGTSANTGELFF
>NA|TRBJ1-6|TRBD1|TRBV9
TGTGCCAGCAGCGAAGGACAGGGGGCGCCTTCACCCCTCCACTTT
CASSEGQGAPSPLHF
>NA|TRBJ2-1|TRBD1|TRBV7-8
TGTGCCAGCAGCTTAAGGGACAGGTCTTACAATGAGCAGTTCTTC
CASSLRDRSYNEQFF
>NA|TRBJ1-4|NA|TRBV6-4
TGTGCCAGCAGTGACTCGTCCGGGACTAATGAAAAACTGTTTTTT
CASSDSSGTNEKLFF
>NA|TRBJ1-3|TRBD1|TRBV9
TGTGCCAGCGCCCAGGGGGCTGACGGTGGAAACACCATATATTTT
CASAQGADGGNTIYF
>NA|TRBJ2-1|TRBD1|TRBV18
TGTGCCAGCTCACCCGGACAGGGACCCTCCTACAATGAGCAGTTCTTC
CASSPGQGPSYNEQFF
>NA|TRBJ2-7|NA|TRBV11-2
TGTGCCAGCAGCTTAGAGTTCCAGAACTCCTACGAGCAGTACTTC
CASSLEFQNSYEQYF
>NA|TRBJ1-2|NA|TRBV4-1
TGCGCCAGCAGCCAAGGGGTCCGACAATATGGCTACACCTTC
CASSQGVRQYGYTF
>NA|TRBJ1-2|TRBD1|TRBV7-9
TGTGCCAGCAGCTTAACTCAGGGGGCGGATGGCTACACCTTC
CASSLTQGADGYTF
>medium-sized|TRBJ2-1|NA|TRBV5-6
TGTGCCAGCAGCTTGTCCCGGGTGGATGAGCAGTTCTTC
CASSLSRVDEQFF
>NA|TRBJ1-1|NA|TRBV28
TGTGCCAGCAGTCTAGGACACGTTGGCATGAACACTGAAGCTTTCTTT
CASSLGHVGMNTEAFF
>NA|TRBJ2-2|NA|TRBV9
TGTGCCAGCAGCGTAGAGGGTTCTTGGACAGCCGCGGACACCGGGGAGCTGTTTTTT
CASSVEGSWTAADTGELFF
>NA|TRBJ1-2|TRBD1|TRBV4-1
TGCGCCAGCAGCCAGGCAGGGACAGGGGGTGGGTTCTATGGCTACACCTTC
CASSQAGTGGGFYGYTF
>NA|TRBJ2-3|NA|TRBV6-7
TGTGCCAGCAGTTACCGGAGGTGTAGGCCGGGGGAGGATACGCAGTATTTT
CASSYRRCRPGEDTQYF
>NA|TRBJ2-1|TRBD2|TRBV12-5
TGTGCTAGTGGTTTGGGCGGGGGGCCACCGTACAATGAGCAGTTCTTC
CASGLGGGPPYNEQFF
>NA|TRBJ2-3|TRBD2|TRBV7-8
TGTGCCAGCAGCTTAGAGGCGGGGGGGGGATCTAGCACAGATACGCAGTATTTT
CASSLEAGGGSSTDTQYF
>NA|TRBJ2-5|NA|TRBV9
TGTGCCAGCAGCGATCCGGGAGTTAATAGGGAGACCCAGTACTTC
CASSDPGVNRETQYF
>NA|TRBJ1-5|NA|TRBV6-1
TGTGCCAGCAGTGAAGCCCCCTATGATAGCCAGCCCCAGCATTTT
CASSEAPYDSQPQHF
>once|TRBJ1-1|NA|TRBV9
TGTGCCAGCAGCGTAGTAAGTTCGTGGGGGGGTAACACTGAAGCTTTCTTT
CASSVVSSWGGNTEAFF
>NA|TRBJ1-5|TRBD1|TRBV12-5
TGTGCTAGTGGTTTGGCAGAGGACAGGGGGAACGATCAGCCCCAGCATTTT
CASGLAEDRGNDQPQHF
>NA|TRBJ1-1|NA|TRBV27
TGTGCCAGCAGTTTATCGTCGGGTACAGGCACTGAAGCTTTCTTT
CASSLSSGTGTEAFF
>once|TRBJ2-1|NA|TRBV7-3
TGTGCCAGCAGCTCTGGCGCGTTCGGAGCGGAGCAGTTCTTC
CASSSGAFGAEQFF
>NA|TRBJ1-1|NA|TRBV19
TGTGCCAGTAGTATCAGTGAGAACACTGAAGCTTTCTTT
CASSISENTEAFF
>NA|TRBJ1-2|TRBD1|TRBV2
TGTGCCATTCCTCACCCCAGGGGGCCTGGCTACACCTTC
CAIPHPRGPGYTF
>NA|TRBJ1-3|NA|TRBV9
TGTGCCAGCAGCGTAACCCAGGGGACTGGAAACACCATATATTTT
CASSVTQGTGNTIYF
>NA|TRBJ1-1|NA|TRBV27
TGTGCCAGCAGTTTCTTTCGCGGCGACACTGAAGCTTTCTTT
CASSFFRGDTEAFF
>NA|TRBJ2-2|TRBD2|TRBV9
TGTGCCAGCAGCTCCCGACTAGCGGGAGACACCGGGGAGCTGTTTTTT
CASSSRLAGDTGELFF
>NA|TRBJ2-5|NA|TRBV6-1
TGTGCCAGCAGTAACCTGGGGGGGGCTGAGACCCAGTACTTC
CASSNLGGAETQYF
>NA|TRBJ2-2|NA|TRBV19
TGTGCCAGTAGTCGACCAATGCGGCCGGTCGGGGAGCTGTTTTTT
CASSRPMRPVGELFF
>NA|TRBJ1-1|TRBD1|TRBV13
TGTGCCAGCAGCGGTTCGACAGGGATGACTGAAGCTTTCTTT
CASSGSTGMTEAFF
>NA|TRBJ1-6|NA|TRBV7-2
TGTGCCAGCAGCTTAGAGGGACATCGGAGGCCCCTCCACTTT
CASSLEGHRRPLHF
>NA|TRBJ2-1|NA|TRBV6-5
TGTGCCAGCAGTTACGGGGCTAGCGTGCAGAATGAGCAGTTCTTC
CASSYGASVQNEQFF